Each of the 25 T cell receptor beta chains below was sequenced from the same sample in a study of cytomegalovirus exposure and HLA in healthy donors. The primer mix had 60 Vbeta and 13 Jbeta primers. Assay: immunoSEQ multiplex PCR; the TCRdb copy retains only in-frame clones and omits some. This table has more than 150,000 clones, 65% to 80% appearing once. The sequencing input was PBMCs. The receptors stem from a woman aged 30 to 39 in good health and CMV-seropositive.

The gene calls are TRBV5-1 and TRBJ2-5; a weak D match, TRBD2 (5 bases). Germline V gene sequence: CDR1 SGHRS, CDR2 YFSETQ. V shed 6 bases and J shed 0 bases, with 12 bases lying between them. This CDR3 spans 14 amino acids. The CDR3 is CASKGLMYQETQYF. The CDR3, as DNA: TGCGCCAGCAAAGGACTCATGTACCAAGAGACCCAGTACTTC.

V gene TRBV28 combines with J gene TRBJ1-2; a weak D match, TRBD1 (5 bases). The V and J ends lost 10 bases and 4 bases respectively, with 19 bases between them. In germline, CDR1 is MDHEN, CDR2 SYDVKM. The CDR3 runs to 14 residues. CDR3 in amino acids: CATTHGLGGYGYTF. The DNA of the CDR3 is TGTGCCACTACCCATGGTCTGGGGGGCTATGGCTACACCTTC.

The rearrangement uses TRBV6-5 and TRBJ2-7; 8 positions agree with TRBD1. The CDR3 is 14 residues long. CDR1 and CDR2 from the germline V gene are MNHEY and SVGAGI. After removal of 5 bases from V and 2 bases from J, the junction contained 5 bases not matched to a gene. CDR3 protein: CASSRTTGAYEQYF. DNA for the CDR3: TGTGCCAGCAGTCGCACGACAGGGGCCTACGAGCAGTACTTC.

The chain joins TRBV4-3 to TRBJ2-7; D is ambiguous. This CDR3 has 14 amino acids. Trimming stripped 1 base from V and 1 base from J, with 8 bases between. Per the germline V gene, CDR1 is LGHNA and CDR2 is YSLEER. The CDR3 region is CASSQAAGSYEQYF. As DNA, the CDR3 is TGCGCCAGCAGCCAAGCGGCAGGATCCTACGAGCAGTACTTC.

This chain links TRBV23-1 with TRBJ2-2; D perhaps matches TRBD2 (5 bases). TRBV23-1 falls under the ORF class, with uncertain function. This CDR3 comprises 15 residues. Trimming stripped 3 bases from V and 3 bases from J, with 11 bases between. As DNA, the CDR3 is TGCGCCAGCAGTCATTTAGCGTGGCACACCGGGGAGCTGTTTTTT. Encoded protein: CASSHLAWHTGELFF.

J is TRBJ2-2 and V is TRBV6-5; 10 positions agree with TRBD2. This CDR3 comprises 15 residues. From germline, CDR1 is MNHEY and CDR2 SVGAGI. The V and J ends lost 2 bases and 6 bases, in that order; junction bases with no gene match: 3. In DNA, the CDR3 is TGTGCCAGCAGTTACGCTAGCGGGGGATCCGGGGAGCTGTTTTTT. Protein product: CASSYASGGSGELFF.

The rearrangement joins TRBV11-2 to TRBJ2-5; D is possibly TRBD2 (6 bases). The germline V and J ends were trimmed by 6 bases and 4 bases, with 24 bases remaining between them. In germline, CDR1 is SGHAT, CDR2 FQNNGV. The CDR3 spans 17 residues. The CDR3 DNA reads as TGTGCCAGCAGGCACCGAGCCGGGACTCCGGGTGGAGAGACCCAGTACTTC. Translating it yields CASRHRAGTPGGETQYF.

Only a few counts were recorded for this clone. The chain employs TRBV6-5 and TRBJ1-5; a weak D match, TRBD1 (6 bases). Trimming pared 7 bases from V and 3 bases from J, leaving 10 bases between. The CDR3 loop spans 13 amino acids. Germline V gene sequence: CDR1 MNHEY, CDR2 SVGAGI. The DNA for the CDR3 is TGTGCCAGCACCTACAGGGACAATCAGCCCCAGCATTTT. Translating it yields CASTYRDNQPQHF.

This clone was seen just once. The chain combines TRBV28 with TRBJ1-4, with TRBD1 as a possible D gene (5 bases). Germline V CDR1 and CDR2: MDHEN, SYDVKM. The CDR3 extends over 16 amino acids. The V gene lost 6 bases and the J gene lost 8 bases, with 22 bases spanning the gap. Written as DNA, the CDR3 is TGTGCCAGCAGCCTTACTGGAGGGGCGGGGGTAGAAAAACTGTTTTTT. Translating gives CASSLTGGAGVEKLFF.

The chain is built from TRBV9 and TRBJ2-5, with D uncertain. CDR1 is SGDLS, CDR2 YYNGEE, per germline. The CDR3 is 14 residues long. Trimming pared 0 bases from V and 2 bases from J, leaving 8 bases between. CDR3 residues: CASSVGQQQETQYF. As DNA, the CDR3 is TGTGCCAGCAGCGTAGGTCAACAGCAAGAGACCCAGTACTTC.

This chain's CDR3 is CASSPGTGFTGELFF. DNA of the CDR3: TGCGCCAGCAGCCCCGGGACAGGGTTCACCGGGGAGCTGTTTTTT. This chain connects TRBV4-1 to TRBJ2-2; 9 bases fit TRBD1. This CDR3 comprises 15 residues. Germline lookup yields CDR1 MGHRA and CDR2 YSYEKL. Unmatched junction bases numbered 4, after V lost 4 bases and J lost 4 bases.

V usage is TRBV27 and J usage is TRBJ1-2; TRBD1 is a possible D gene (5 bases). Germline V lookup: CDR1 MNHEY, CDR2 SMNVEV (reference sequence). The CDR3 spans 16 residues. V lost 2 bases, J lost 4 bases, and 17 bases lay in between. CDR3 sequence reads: CASSLGAGRGGYGYTF. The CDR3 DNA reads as TGTGCCAGCAGTTTAGGCGCAGGACGGGGGGGCTATGGCTACACCTTC.

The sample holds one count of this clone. The chain's CDR3 is CASSPGQGPAYEQYF. CDR3 in DNA: TGTGCCAGTAGTCCGGGACAGGGGCCAGCCTACGAGCAGTACTTC. V is TRBV19 and J is TRBJ2-7; 10 nucleotides match TRBD1. The germline gives CDR1 LNHDA, CDR2 SQIVND (reference sequence). The CDR3 loop spans 15 amino acids. The V and J ends lost 5 bases and 2 bases, in that order; junction bases with no gene match: 6.

The CDR3 DNA reads as TGCGCCTCCACACCACAGGGGGATGACTATGGCTACACCTTC. Amino acid sequence: CASTPQGDDYGYTF. The genes are TRBV5-1 and TRBJ1-2, with 8 nucleotides matching TRBD1. J was trimmed by 3 bases and V by 10 bases; bases with no gene match: 11. Per the germline V gene, CDR1 is SGHRS and CDR2 is YFSETQ. The CDR3 is made up of 14 amino acids.

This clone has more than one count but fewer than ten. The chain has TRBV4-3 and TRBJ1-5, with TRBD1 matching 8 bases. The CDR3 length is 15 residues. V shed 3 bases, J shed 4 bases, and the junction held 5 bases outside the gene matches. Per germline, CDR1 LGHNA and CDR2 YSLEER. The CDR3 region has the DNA TGCGCCAGCAGCCAGGACAGGGACCCGAATCAGCCCCAGCATTTT. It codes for CASSQDRDPNQPQHF.

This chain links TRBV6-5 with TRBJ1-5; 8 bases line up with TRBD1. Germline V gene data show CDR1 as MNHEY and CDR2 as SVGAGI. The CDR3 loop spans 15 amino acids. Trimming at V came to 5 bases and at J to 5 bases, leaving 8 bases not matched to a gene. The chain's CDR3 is CASSPTGGRDQPQHF. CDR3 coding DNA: TGTGCCAGCAGTCCCACAGGGGGAAGGGATCAGCCCCAGCATTTT.

The CDR3: CASSSISSIGQGRETQYF. The CDR3 DNA follows: TGTGCCAGCAGTTCCATATCATCCATCGGACAGGGGAGGGAGACCCAGTACTTC. The chain carries TRBV28 and TRBJ2-5, with 9 bases aligning to TRBD1. This CDR3 has 18 residues. Germline V gene lookup returns CDR1 MDHEN and CDR2 SYDVKM. With 4 bases clipped from V and 5 bases from J, the junction kept 17 bases outside the gene matches. The variable domain in full, completed from reference TRBV28 and TRBJ2-5, reads DVKVTQSSRYLVKRTGEKVFLECVQDMDHENMFWYRQDPGLGLRLIYFSYDVKMKEKGDIPEGYSVSREKKERFSLILESASTNQTSMYLCASSSISSIGQGRETQYFGPGTRLLVL.

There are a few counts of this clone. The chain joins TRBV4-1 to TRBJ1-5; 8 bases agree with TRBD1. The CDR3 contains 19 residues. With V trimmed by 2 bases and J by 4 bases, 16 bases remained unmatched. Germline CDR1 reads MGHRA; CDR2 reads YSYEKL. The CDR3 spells CASSQLPGGGRLGNQPQHF. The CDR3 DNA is TGCGCCAGCAGCCAACTCCCAGGGGGCGGCAGGTTAGGTAATCAGCCCCAGCATTTT.

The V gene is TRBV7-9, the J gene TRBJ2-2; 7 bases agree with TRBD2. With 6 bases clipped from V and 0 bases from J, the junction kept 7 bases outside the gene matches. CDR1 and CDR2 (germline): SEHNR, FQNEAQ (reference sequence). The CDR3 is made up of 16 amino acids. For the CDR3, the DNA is TGTGCCAGCAGGCTACCTAGCGGCGCGAACACCGGGGAGCTGTTTTTT. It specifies CASRLPSGANTGELFF.

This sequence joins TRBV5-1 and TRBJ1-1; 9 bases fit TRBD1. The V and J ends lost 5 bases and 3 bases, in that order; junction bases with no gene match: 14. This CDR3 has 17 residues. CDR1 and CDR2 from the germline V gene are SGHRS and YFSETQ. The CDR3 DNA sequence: TGCGCCAGCAGTGGGGAGCTAACAGGGGGCTGGTACACTGAAGCTTTCTTT. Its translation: CASSGELTGGWYTEAFF.

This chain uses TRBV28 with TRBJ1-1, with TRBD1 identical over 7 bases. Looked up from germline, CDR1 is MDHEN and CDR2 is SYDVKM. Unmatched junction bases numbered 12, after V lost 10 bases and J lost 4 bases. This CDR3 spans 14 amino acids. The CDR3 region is CAIHSPHRGTEAFF. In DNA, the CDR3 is TGTGCCATTCATTCTCCCCACAGGGGCACTGAAGCTTTCTTT.

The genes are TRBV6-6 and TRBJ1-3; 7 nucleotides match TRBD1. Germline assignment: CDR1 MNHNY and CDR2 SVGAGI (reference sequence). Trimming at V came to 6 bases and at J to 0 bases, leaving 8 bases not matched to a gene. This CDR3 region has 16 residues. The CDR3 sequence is CASSQQGTNSGNTIYF. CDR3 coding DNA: TGTGCCAGCAGCCAACAGGGGACAAACTCTGGAAACACCATATATTTT.

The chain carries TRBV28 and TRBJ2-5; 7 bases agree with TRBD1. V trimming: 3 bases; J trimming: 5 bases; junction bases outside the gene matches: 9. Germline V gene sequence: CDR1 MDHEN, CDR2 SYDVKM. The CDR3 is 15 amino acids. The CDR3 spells CASSFYDRVGETQYF. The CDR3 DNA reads TGTGCCAGCAGTTTTTATGACAGGGTCGGGGAGACCCAGTACTTC.

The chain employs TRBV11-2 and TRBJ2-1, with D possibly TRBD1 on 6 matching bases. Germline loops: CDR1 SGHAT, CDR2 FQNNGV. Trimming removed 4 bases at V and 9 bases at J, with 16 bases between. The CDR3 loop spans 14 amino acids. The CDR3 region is CASSWNGLGGEQFF. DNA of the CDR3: TGTGCCAGCAGCTGGAACGGCCTAGGGGGTGAGCAGTTCTTC.

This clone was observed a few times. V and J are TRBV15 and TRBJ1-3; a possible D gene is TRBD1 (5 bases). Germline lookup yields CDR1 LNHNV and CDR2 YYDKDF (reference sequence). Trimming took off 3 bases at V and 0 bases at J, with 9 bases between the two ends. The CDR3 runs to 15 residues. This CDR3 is CATSSGASSGNTIYF. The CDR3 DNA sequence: TGTGCCACCAGCAGTGGGGCTTCCTCTGGAAACACCATATATTTT. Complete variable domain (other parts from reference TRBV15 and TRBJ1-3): DAMVIQNPRYQVTQFGKPVTLSCSQTLNHNVMYWYQQKSSQAPKLLFHYYDKDFNNEADTPDNFQSRRPNTSFCFLDIRSPGLGDTAMYLCATSSGASSGNTIYFGEGSWLTVV.